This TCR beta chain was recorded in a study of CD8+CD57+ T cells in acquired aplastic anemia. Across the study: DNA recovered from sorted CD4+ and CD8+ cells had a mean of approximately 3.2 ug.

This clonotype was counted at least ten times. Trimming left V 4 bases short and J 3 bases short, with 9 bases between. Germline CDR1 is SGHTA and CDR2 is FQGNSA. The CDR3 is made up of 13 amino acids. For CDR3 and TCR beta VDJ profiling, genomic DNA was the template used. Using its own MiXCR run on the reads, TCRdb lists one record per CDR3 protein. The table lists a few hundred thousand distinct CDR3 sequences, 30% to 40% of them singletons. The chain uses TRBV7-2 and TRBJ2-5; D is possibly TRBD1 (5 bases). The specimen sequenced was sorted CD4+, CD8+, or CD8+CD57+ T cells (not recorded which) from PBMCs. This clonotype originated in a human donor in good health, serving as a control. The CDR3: CASSSSREETQYF. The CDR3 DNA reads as TGTGCCAGCAGCTCTTCCAGGGAAGAGACCCAGTACTTC.